A selection of T cell receptor beta chains follows, all from one sample in a study of cytomegalovirus exposure and HLA in healthy donors. Sequenced by immunoSEQ multiplex PCR; TCRdb stores in-frame clones only, minus some. The repertoire has some 200,000 clones, roughly 74% of them found once; the top ten carry approximately 2.6%. Sequenced: PBMCs. These receptors all come from a female donor in good health and CMV-seronegative. CDR3s include the opening cysteine and the closing phenylalanine or tryptophan. A D gene is named only where the DNA matches it firmly. Clone size is shown for a subset of rows, as once, few, many or a class of expanded clone.

v_call: TRBV5-4
j_call: TRBJ1-2
d_call: TRBD1
clone_size: -
cdr3_aa: CASSSTGGSSNYGYTF
cdr3_nt: TGTGCCAGCAGCTCCACAGGGGGCTCGTCTAACTATGGCTACACCTTC

v_call: TRBV4-1
j_call: TRBJ1-1
d_call: -
clone_size: -
cdr3_aa: CASSQVAWNTEAFF
cdr3_nt: TGCGCCAGCAGCCAAGTAGCATGGAACACTGAAGCTTTCTTT

v_call: TRBV2
j_call: TRBJ1-2
d_call: -
clone_size: -
cdr3_aa: CASSEGGTHNGYTF
cdr3_nt: TGTGCCAGCAGTGAGGGGGGAACCCATAATGGCTACACCTTC

v_call: TRBV6-6
j_call: TRBJ2-5
d_call: -
clone_size: -
cdr3_aa: CASSYGGRGQETQYF
cdr3_nt: TGTGCCAGCAGTTACGGTGGCAGGGGCCAAGAGACCCAGTACTTC

v_call: TRBV7-8
j_call: TRBJ2-4
d_call: TRBD2
clone_size: -
cdr3_aa: CASSLWVAGAGAKNIQYF
cdr3_nt: TGTGCCAGCAGCTTATGGGTAGCGGGAGCGGGAGCCAAAAACATTCAGTACTTC

v_call: TRBV2
j_call: TRBJ2-1
d_call: TRBD2
clone_size: -
cdr3_aa: CASSGTSGLNQQFF
cdr3_nt: TGTGCCAGCAGTGGGACTAGCGGCCTCAATCAGCAGTTCTTC

v_call: TRBV6-5
j_call: TRBJ2-3
d_call: -
clone_size: -
cdr3_aa: CASSPGGTDTQYF
cdr3_nt: TGTGCCAGCAGCCCGGGGGGCACAGATACGCAGTATTTT

v_call: TRBV12-5
j_call: TRBJ2-7
d_call: TRBD1
clone_size: -
cdr3_aa: CASGLVGTDQYEQYF
cdr3_nt: TGTGCTAGTGGTTTGGTAGGGACAGACCAATACGAGCAGTACTTC

v_call: TRBV5-1
j_call: TRBJ2-3
d_call: TRBD1
clone_size: -
cdr3_aa: CASSAQGAGVTDTQYF
cdr3_nt: TGCGCCAGCAGCGCACAGGGGGCGGGGGTCACAGATACGCAGTATTTT

v_call: TRBV6-1
j_call: TRBJ2-1
d_call: TRBD1
clone_size: -
cdr3_aa: CASSGQGPIYNEQFF
cdr3_nt: TGTGCCAGCAGCGGACAGGGACCTATCTACAATGAGCAGTTCTTC

v_call: TRBV10-1
j_call: TRBJ2-7
d_call: TRBD2
clone_size: once
cdr3_aa: CASSYLLAGLVGQSYEQYF
cdr3_nt: TGCGCCAGCAGTTATCTTCTAGCGGGACTAGTGGGACAGTCCTACGAGCAGTACTTC

v_call: TRBV28
j_call: TRBJ1-5
d_call: TRBD1
clone_size: -
cdr3_aa: CASSPRQGLRPQHF
cdr3_nt: TGTGCCAGCAGTCCCCGACAGGGTCTTCGGCCCCAGCATTTT

v_call: TRBV15
j_call: TRBJ2-2
d_call: -
clone_size: -
cdr3_aa: CATSRVSGELFF
cdr3_nt: TGTGCCACCAGCAGAGTCTCCGGGGAGCTGTTTTTT

v_call: TRBV6-1
j_call: TRBJ2-2
d_call: TRBD1
clone_size: -
cdr3_aa: CASHRGDTGELFF
cdr3_nt: TGTGCCAGTCACAGGGGGGACACCGGGGAGCTGTTTTTT

v_call: TRBV9
j_call: TRBJ1-1
d_call: TRBD1
clone_size: -
cdr3_aa: CASSRTGRASTEAFF
cdr3_nt: TGTGCCAGCAGCAGGACAGGGAGGGCGAGCACTGAAGCTTTCTTT

v_call: TRBV11-2
j_call: TRBJ2-3
d_call: TRBD2
clone_size: -
cdr3_aa: CASSLRAGDPTDTQYF
cdr3_nt: TGTGCCAGCAGCTTAAGAGCGGGAGATCCCACAGATACGCAGTATTTT

v_call: TRBV5-4
j_call: TRBJ2-3
d_call: -
clone_size: -
cdr3_aa: CASSLGVSRSTDTQYF
cdr3_nt: TGTGCCAGCAGCTTGGGCGTCTCGCGTAGCACAGATACGCAGTATTTT

v_call: TRBV5-1
j_call: TRBJ2-3
d_call: TRBD2
clone_size: -
cdr3_aa: CASSLGSASGGKTTDTQYF
cdr3_nt: TGCGCCAGCAGCTTGGGTTCGGCTAGCGGGGGGAAGACCACAGATACGCAGTATTTT

v_call: TRBV27
j_call: TRBJ1-1
d_call: -
clone_size: -
cdr3_aa: CASSPRGGPEAFF
cdr3_nt: TGTGCCAGCTCCCCACGGGGGGGCCCTGAAGCTTTCTTT

v_call: TRBV2
j_call: TRBJ2-3
d_call: TRBD2
clone_size: -
cdr3_aa: CASSESGGAGYTQYF
cdr3_nt: TGTGCCAGCAGTGAATCCGGGGGGGCCGGATATACGCAGTATTTT

v_call: TRBV5-1
j_call: TRBJ2-1
d_call: -
clone_size: -
cdr3_aa: CASSFVIGVVDEQFF
cdr3_nt: TGCGCCAGCAGCTTCGTAATTGGAGTTGTCGATGAGCAGTTCTTC